This record concerns one T cell receptor (beta chain) sequence. Per the authors' pipeline: Reference gene primer amplification gave estimated nucleated cell counts. Data came from immunoSEQ multiplex PCR; TCRdb stores just in-frame clones and leaves some out. The D gene and trimming were derived from the DNA, and the V and J assignments and clone size from that table. The sample consists of fewer than 120,000 clones, 82% of them appearing once. The sample belongs to a study of blood T cell repertoires in COVID-19. This CDR3 has 14 amino acids. Germline V gene sequence: CDR1 SEHNR, CDR2 FQNEAQ (reference sequence). V was shortened by 1 base and J by 8 bases, with 12 bases between the two germline ends.

The chain is built from TRBV7-9 and TRBJ2-1; D possibly corresponds to TRBD1 (6 bases). This sequence was found in a woman aged 55-70 years with acute or convalescent COVID-19. Sequences were obtained from peripheral blood. CDR3 protein: CASSLEAGVDEQFF. As DNA, the CDR3 is TGTGCCAGCAGCTTAGAGGCAGGGGTCGATGAGCAGTTCTTC.